A single sample is the source of the 20 T cell receptor beta chains below, sequenced in a study of T cells in Graves' hyperthyroidism and ophthalmopathy. The CDR3 regions of TCR beta were amplified from RNA transcripts. First-round RT-PCR of the TCR CDR3 relied on the HTBI primer set. In TCRdb, the multiplex PCR reads were re-called with MiXCR into one record per CDR3 protein. The repertoire holds some 320,000 distinct CDR3 sequences, with around 15% as singletons. Sequenced input: blood. The receptors were gathered from a woman in her 40s with Graves' ophthalmopathy.

This chain links TRBV19 with TRBJ1-3, with a possible D match to TRBD1 (5 bases). The CDR3 contains 14 residues. Trimming cost V 7 bases and J 2 bases, with 12 bases left between them. From germline, CDR1 is LNHDA and CDR2 SQIVND (reference sequence). CDR3 in DNA: TGTGCCAGTAACGGAGCAGGGCCTGGAAACACCATATATTTT. Its protein product is CASNGAGPGNTIYF.

This clonotype was detected ten times or more. For the CDR3, the DNA is TGTGCCAGCAGAAGAGGACCTACTACAAACACTGAAGCTTTCTTT. Translated, it gives CASRRGPTTNTEAFF. The chain has TRBV6-1 and TRBJ1-1; unclear D gene. The CDR3 is 15 residues long. Trimming left V 6 bases short and J 2 bases short, with 16 bases between. The germline gives CDR1 MNHNS, CDR2 SASEGT.

V and J are TRBV7-9 and TRBJ1-4; D is possibly TRBD1 (5 bases). The germline V gene has CDR1 SEHNR and CDR2 FQNEAQ (reference sequence). The CDR3 covers 14 residues. Trimming pared 1 base from V and 10 bases from J, leaving 13 bases between. CDR3 DNA: TGTGCCAGCAGCTTAGGTTTCGACGGGGGAAAACTGTTTTTT. Translating it yields CASSLGFDGGKLFF.

This clonotype has a count of ten or more. The rearrangement links TRBV20-1 to TRBJ2-1; D gene unclear. Trimming shortened V by 2 bases and J by 7 bases, and 12 bases separated the two germline ends. CDR3 length: 13 amino acids. CDR1 DFQATT and CDR2 SNEGSKA come from the germline V gene (reference sequence). This CDR3 reads CSARPSTANEQFF. CDR3 in DNA: TGCAGTGCTAGACCCTCGACTGCAAATGAGCAGTTCTTC.

This chain connects TRBV19 to TRBJ1-2; D remains ambiguous. Germline CDR1 and CDR2: LNHDA and SQIVND (reference sequence). Trimming removed 8 bases at V and 5 bases at J, with 9 bases between. This CDR3 has 11 amino acids. CDR3 DNA: TGTGCCAGTGGGGAAGGGTATGGCTACACCTTC. It encodes CASGEGYGYTF.

This clonotype was counted a single time. A single base separates this from a much larger clone, so it may be a read error. CDR3 nucleotides: TGTGCCAGCATGTCCGGACTTCTCGAGCAGTACTTC. Translated, it gives CASMSGLLEQYF. The chain recombines TRBV2 with TRBJ2-7; TRBD2 might be the D (5 bases). The CDR3 runs to 12 residues. Germline-derived CDR1 and CDR2 are SNHLY and FYNNEI. The ends were cut back, 7 bases at V and 6 bases at J, with 13 bases in the middle.

This clonotype was detected many times. The rearrangement joins TRBV14 to TRBJ1-6; D may be TRBD1 (6 bases). The CDR3 extends over 17 amino acids. Germline CDR1 reads SGHDN; CDR2 reads FVKESK. V was shortened by 4 bases and J by 5 bases, with 18 bases between the two germline ends. The CDR3, as DNA: TGTGCCAGCAGCCCTGGACAGACTCGGTGGCATAATTCACCCCTCCACTTT. Protein product: CASSPGQTRWHNSPLHF. The complete variable domain, with remaining parts taken from reference TRBV14 and TRBJ1-6, reads EAGVTQFPSHSVIEKGQTVTLRCDPISGHDNLYWYRRVMGKEIKFLLHFVKESKQDESGMPNNRFLAERTGGTYSTLKVQPAELEDSGVYFCASSPGQTRWHNSPLHFGNGTRLTVT.

This clonotype was detected ten times or more. The V call is TRBV5-5, the J call TRBJ1-2; a weak D match, TRBD1 (5 bases). The V gene lost 1 base and the J gene lost 8 bases, with 12 bases spanning the gap. CDR1 SGHKS and CDR2 YYEKEE come from the germline V gene (reference sequence). The CDR3 spans 13 residues. This CDR3 is CASSLLGTGGYTF. CDR3 nucleotide sequence: TGTGCCAGCAGCTTGCTAGGCACAGGCGGCTACACCTTC. The full variable domain, its missing parts supplied by reference TRBV5-5 and TRBJ1-2, is DAGVTQSPTHLIKTRGQQVTLRCSPISGHKSVSWYQQVLGQGPQFIFQYYEKEERGRGNFPDRFSARQFPNYSSELNVNALLLGDSALYLCASSLLGTGGYTFGSGTRLTVV.

This clonotype was recorded many times. The chain employs TRBV2 and TRBJ1-5; 7 nucleotides match TRBD1. Germline V gives CDR1 SNHLY, CDR2 FYNNEI. Trimming removed 6 bases from V and 2 bases from J; junction bases left unmatched: 10. The CDR3 runs 16 residues. The CDR3 sequence is CASREATGVGNQPQHF. CDR3 nucleotides: TGTGCCAGCAGGGAGGCTACAGGGGTGGGCAATCAGCCCCAGCATTTT.

The chain joins TRBV27 to TRBJ1-4; D gene unclear. The V and J ends lost 5 bases and 4 bases respectively, with 17 bases between them. The CDR3 contains 16 residues. Germline-derived CDR1 and CDR2 are MNHEY and SMNVEV (reference sequence). The CDR3 region is CASSPTLQSNNEKLFF. CDR3 sequence (DNA): TGTGCCAGCAGTCCCACCTTACAGTCGAATAATGAAAAACTGTTTTTT.

This clonotype has ten or more counts. The chain links TRBV19 to TRBJ2-5; a possible D gene is TRBD1 (6 bases). The length of the CDR3 is 13 residues. Trimming removed 9 bases from V and 4 bases from J, with 15 bases in between. In germline, CDR1 is LNHDA, CDR2 SQIVND (reference sequence). In DNA, the CDR3 is TGTGCCAGCAGCGCAGGGGTACGAGAGACCCAGTACTTC. Protein: CASSAGVRETQYF.

This clonotype was observed many times. V usage is TRBV6-1 and J usage is TRBJ1-1; D is ambiguous. Germline V gene sequence: CDR1 MNHNS, CDR2 SASEGT. This CDR3 is 13 amino acids long. V was trimmed by 4 bases and J by 1 base, leaving 7 bases between them. DNA of the CDR3: TGTGCCAGCAGTGCTATGACGAACACTGAAGCTTTCTTT. Translation gives CASSAMTNTEAFF.

The chain recombines TRBV27 with TRBJ2-4; 11 bases are a match to TRBD2. CDR3 length: 18 amino acids. The V segment lost 6 bases and the J segment 2 bases; nucleotides outside the gene matches: 12. The germline gives CDR1 MNHEY, CDR2 SMNVEV (reference sequence). CDR3 DNA: TGTGCCAGCAGCACCAACGGGGCTAGCGGGGGGACCAAAAACATTCAGTACTTC. Its protein product is CASSTNGASGGTKNIQYF.

This clonotype was counted ten times or more. The gene calls are TRBV28 and TRBJ1-4; D call uncertain. Germline CDR1 is MDHEN and CDR2 is SYDVKM. V was shortened by 4 bases and J by 3 bases, with 9 bases between the two germline ends. CDR3 length: 14 residues. The chain's CDR3 is CASSSAAANEKLFF. The CDR3 DNA reads TGTGCCAGCAGTTCCGCCGCGGCTAATGAAAAACTGTTTTTT.

This clonotype was seen more than once but under ten times. The chain couples TRBV20-1 to TRBJ1-1; D remains unclear. Trimming shortened V by 6 bases and J by 1 base, and 21 bases separated the two germline ends. From germline, CDR1 is DFQATT and CDR2 SNEGSKA (reference sequence). The CDR3 extends over 16 amino acids. The DNA for the CDR3 is TGCAGTGCCAGGCGGGCCCAGACGGGTCAGAACACTGAAGCTTTCTTT. Residues: CSARRAQTGQNTEAFF.

This clonotype was counted only a few times. This chain joins TRBV29-1 and TRBJ2-7; a weak D match, TRBD2 (6 bases). V was cut by 4 bases and J by 0 bases, with 13 bases left in between. CDR1 SQVTM and CDR2 ANQGSEA come from the germline V gene. CDR3 length equals 14 residues. The CDR3 reads CSVGSGEFSYEQYF. For the CDR3, the DNA is TGCAGCGTTGGTAGCGGCGAATTCTCCTACGAGCAGTACTTC.

This clonotype was picked up a small number of times. This chain joins TRBV4-1 and TRBJ2-2; 9 bases map to TRBD2. Per the germline V gene, CDR1 is MGHRA and CDR2 is YSYEKL. J was trimmed by 5 bases and V by 3 bases; bases with no gene match: 7. There are 16 residues in the CDR3. The CDR3 is CASSHVAGDGTGELFF. In DNA, the CDR3 is TGCGCCAGCAGCCACGTAGCGGGAGATGGTACCGGGGAGCTGTTTTTT.

This clonotype showed up many times. The rearrangement joins TRBV11-2 to TRBJ1-6, with unresolved D. Germline values: CDR1 SGHAT, CDR2 FQNNGV. CDR3 length equals 14 residues. The V and J ends lost 3 bases and 6 bases respectively, with 9 bases between them. The CDR3 protein is CASSFNRLNSPLHF. CDR3 nucleotides: TGTGCCAGCAGCTTTAACCGCCTTAATTCACCCCTCCACTTT.

Concerning this clonotype: Possible read error: a much larger clone is one base away. The CDR3 does not close with the conserved phenylalanine or tryptophan, likely indicating a read error. CDR3 sequence reads: CSARPPLGQGSGYTL. For the CDR3, the DNA is TGCAGTGCTAGACCCCCTTTGGGGCAGGGGAGCGGCTACACCCTC. The chain recombines TRBV20-1 with TRBJ1-2; TRBD1 is a possible D gene (6 bases). This CDR3 region has 15 residues. V lost 2 bases and J lost 8, with 21 bases in between. Germline CDR1 DFQATT, CDR2 SNEGSKA (reference sequence).

This clonotype has a handful of counts. This chain connects TRBV4-1 to TRBJ1-5; 7 nucleotides match TRBD1. Germline V gives CDR1 MGHRA, CDR2 YSYEKL. This CDR3 comprises 15 residues. J was trimmed by 5 bases and V by 0 bases; bases with no gene match: 4. The CDR3 sequence: CASSQDVRGHQPQHF. The CDR3 coding sequence is TGCGCCAGCAGCCAAGATGTTAGGGGGCATCAGCCCCAGCATTTT.